This T cell receptor beta chain is from a study of radiation and T cells in renal cell carcinoma. The sample's time point: blood 2 weeks post-SBRT. The treatment is: 15 Gy SBRT to primary tumor, nephrectomy 4 weeks later. Trimming cost V 4 bases and J 2 bases; bases outside gene matches: 5. This CDR3 spans 14 amino acids. Per germline, CDR1 SGHDT and CDR2 YYEEEE. Method: immunoSEQ multiplex PCR; TCRdb's copy keeps in-frame clones and lacks some. This table holds just over 150,000 clones, about 87% found once. This receptor was identified in a woman in her fifties or sixties with renal cell carcinoma. The chain carries TRBV5-6 and TRBJ1-2; 7 bases are a match to TRBD1. Sequencing was performed on blood, taken from a patient whose treatment included radiotherapy and nephrectomy. The CDR3: CASSHRGLNYGYTF. CDR3 in DNA: TGTGCCAGCAGCCACAGGGGACTAAACTATGGCTACACCTTC.